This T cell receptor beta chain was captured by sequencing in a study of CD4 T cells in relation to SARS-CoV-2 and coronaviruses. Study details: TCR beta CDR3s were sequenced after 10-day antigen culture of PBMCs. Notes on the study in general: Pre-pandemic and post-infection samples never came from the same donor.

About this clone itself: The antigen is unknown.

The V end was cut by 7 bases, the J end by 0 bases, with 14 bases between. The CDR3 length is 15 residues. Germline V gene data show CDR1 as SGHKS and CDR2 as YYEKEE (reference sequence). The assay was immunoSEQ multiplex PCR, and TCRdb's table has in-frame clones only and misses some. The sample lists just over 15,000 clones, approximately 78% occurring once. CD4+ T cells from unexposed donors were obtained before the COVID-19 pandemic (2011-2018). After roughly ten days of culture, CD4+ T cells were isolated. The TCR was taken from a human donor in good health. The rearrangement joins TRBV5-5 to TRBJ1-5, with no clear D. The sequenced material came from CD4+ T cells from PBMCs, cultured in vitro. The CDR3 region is CASGWAANSNQPQHF. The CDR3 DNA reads TGTGCCAGCGGCTGGGCCGCTAATAGCAATCAGCCCCAGCATTTT. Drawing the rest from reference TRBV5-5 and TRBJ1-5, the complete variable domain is DAGVTQSPTHLIKTRGQQVTLRCSPISGHKSVSWYQQVLGQGPQFIFQYYEKEERGRGNFPDRFSARQFPNYSSELNVNALLLGDSALYLCASGWAANSNQPQHFGDGTRLSIL.